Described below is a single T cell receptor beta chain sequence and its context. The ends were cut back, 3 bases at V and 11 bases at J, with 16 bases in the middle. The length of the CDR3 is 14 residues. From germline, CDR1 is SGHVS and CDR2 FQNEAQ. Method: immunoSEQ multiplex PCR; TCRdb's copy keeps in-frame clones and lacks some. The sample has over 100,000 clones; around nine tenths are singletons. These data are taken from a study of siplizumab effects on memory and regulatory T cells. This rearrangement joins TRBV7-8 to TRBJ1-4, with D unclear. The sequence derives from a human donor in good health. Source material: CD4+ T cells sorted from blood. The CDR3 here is CASSLYGLSWKLFF. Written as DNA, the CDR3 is TGTGCCAGCAGCTTGTACGGACTCTCGTGGAAACTGTTTTTT.